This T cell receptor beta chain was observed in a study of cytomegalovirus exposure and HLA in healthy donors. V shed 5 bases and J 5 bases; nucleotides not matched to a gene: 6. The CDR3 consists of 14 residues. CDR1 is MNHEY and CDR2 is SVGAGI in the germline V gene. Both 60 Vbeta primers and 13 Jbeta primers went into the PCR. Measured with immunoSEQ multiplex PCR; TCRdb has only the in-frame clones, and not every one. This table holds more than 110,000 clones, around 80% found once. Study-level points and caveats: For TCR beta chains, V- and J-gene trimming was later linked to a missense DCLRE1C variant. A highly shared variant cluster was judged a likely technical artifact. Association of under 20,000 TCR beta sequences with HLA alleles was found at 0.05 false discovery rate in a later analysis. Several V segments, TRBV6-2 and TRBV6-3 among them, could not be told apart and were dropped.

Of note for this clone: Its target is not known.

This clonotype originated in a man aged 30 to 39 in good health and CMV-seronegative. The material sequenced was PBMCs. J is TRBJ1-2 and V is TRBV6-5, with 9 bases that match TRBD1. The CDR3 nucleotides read TGTGCCAGCAGTCCACAGGGGGCTGGGTATGGCTACACCTTC. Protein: CASSPQGAGYGYTF.